A single sample is the source of the 9 T cell receptor beta chains below, sequenced in a study of identical twins (dated by TCRdb to between 2015 and 2016). To prepare the library, 5' RACE was applied. The sample was run on an Illumina HiSeq 2000. TCRdb took the public reads, trimmed them with fastp at Q25, ran MiXCR for clone calling and kept in-frame beta chains. Each CDR3 protein gets just one entry, which takes the most common genes and DNA from the rows behind it. This sample has roughly 710,000 distinct CDR3 sequences in its table, and 5.5% to 6.5% of those were observed once. Together, the top ten hold around 1.9% of the sample. Sequencing was performed on naive T cells sorted from blood. The cell subset or site label, as the study defines it: cells isolated with a human naive T-cell isolation kit. These receptors were collected from a young man in good health.

Ten or more counts support this clonotype. The chain links TRBV12-5 to TRBJ1-5; no firm D call. Per germline, CDR1 LGHNT and CDR2 FRNRAP. The CDR3 sequence is 12 residues long. The V end was cut by 7 bases, the J end by 1 base, with 5 bases between. For the CDR3, the DNA is TGTGCTAGTGAGAGAAGCAATCAGCCCCAGCATTTT. It translates to CASERSNQPQHF.

This clonotype was counted many times. CDR3 in DNA: TGTGCCAGCAGTTTAGAAGTGGAGACCCAGTACTTC. As protein: CASSLEVETQYF. The chain recombines TRBV12-3 or TRBV12-4 with TRBJ2-5; D gene ambiguous. The ends were cut back, 1 base at V and 5 bases at J, with 5 bases in the middle. The CDR3 contains 12 residues.

In its sample, this clonotype was seen a few times. The chain uses TRBV14 and TRBJ2-3, with D perhaps TRBD2 (6 bases). V lost 1 base, J lost 8 bases, and 10 bases lay in between. This CDR3 region has 13 residues. The germline CDR1 and CDR2 sequences are SGHDN and FVKESK. CDR3 amino acids: CASSQVLGGTQYF. CDR3 nucleotide sequence: TGTGCCAGCAGCCAAGTTTTGGGAGGTACGCAGTATTTT.

This clonotype was recorded at least ten times. This rearrangement joins TRBV20-1 to TRBJ2-7; either TRBD1 or TRBD2 may fit D (5 bases each). The CDR3 is 14 amino acids. V lost 4 bases and J lost 3, with 16 bases in between. Germline CDR1 DFQATT, CDR2 SNEGSKA (reference sequence). CDR3 region: CSAINRDGYYEQYF. In DNA form, the CDR3 reads TGCAGTGCTATCAACCGGGACGGCTACTACGAGCAGTACTTC.

J is TRBJ2-7 and V is TRBV7-6; 7 bases align to TRBD1. The V gene end was trimmed by 6 bases and the J gene end by 6 bases; junction bases not matched to a gene: 5. CDR1 and CDR2 from the germline V gene are SGHVS and FNYEAQ. The CDR3 spans 12 residues. CDR3 sequence (DNA): TGTGCCAGCAGTCCCGGGACAGCCGAGCAGTACGTC. Residues: CASSPGTAEQYV.

The table lists this clonotype with many counts. The V gene is TRBV29-1, the J gene TRBJ2-5, with TRBD2 identical over 12 bases. The CDR3 has 14 residues. Unmatched junction bases numbered 10, after V lost 4 bases and J lost 10 bases. Germline V CDR1 and CDR2: SQVTM, ANQGSEA. CDR3 protein: CSVADGLAGSSQYF. For the CDR3, the DNA is TGCAGCGTTGCCGACGGACTAGCGGGAAGTAGCCAGTACTTC.

This chain joins TRBV11-2 and TRBJ1-4; D call uncertain. CDR3 length: 14 residues. The V gene lost 5 bases and the J gene lost 8 bases, with 15 bases spanning the gap. CDR1 is SGHAT and CDR2 is FQNNGV in the germline V gene. The CDR3 DNA reads TGTGCCAGCAGCCAACTTAGATCAAAAGAAAAACTGTTTTTT. Protein: CASSQLRSKEKLFF.

This clonotype came up a few times. This chain connects TRBV7-2 to TRBJ2-3; 9 nucleotides line up with TRBD1. CDR1 and CDR2 (germline): SGHTA, FQGNSA. With V trimmed by 5 bases and J by 4 bases, 10 bases remained unmatched. The CDR3 sequence is 16 residues long. As DNA, the CDR3 is TGTGCCAGCAGCCCTGGGGGGACAGGGTTCTCAGATACGCAGTATTTT. Protein product: CASSPGGTGFSDTQYF.

This clonotype has ten or more counts. The chain carries TRBV12-3 or TRBV12-4 and TRBJ1-2; TRBD1 is a possible D gene (5 bases). The CDR3 extends over 15 amino acids. The V gene lost 0 bases and the J gene lost 3 bases, with 11 bases spanning the gap. The CDR3 sequence is CASSLARGAHYGYTF. The CDR3 DNA is TGTGCCAGCAGTTTAGCGCGAGGGGCTCACTATGGCTACACCTTC.